This TCR beta chain was identified during a study of Siglec-9 on CD8 T cells in melanoma. Sequencing was performed with immunoSEQ multiplex PCR; in TCRdb, only in-frame clones are kept and a portion is missing. The sample carries roughly 30,000 clones, about 80% recorded once. Germline V gives CDR1 SGHVS, CDR2 FQNEAQ. CDR3 length equals 16 residues. V lost 5 bases to trimming and J lost 0 bases; unmatched junction nucleotides: 6. Details on this clone: Its antigen is unknown.

Study-wide results and caveats: In melanoma tumors, a Siglec-9-marked effector memory CD8+ subset reportedly appeared to accumulate.

V and J are TRBV7-8 and TRBJ2-3; 9 bases agree with TRBD2. The sequence was obtained from a human donor in good health. Sequenced input: Siglec-9- CD8+ T cells sorted from blood. CDR3 protein: CASSPTSGYSTDTQYF. The CDR3 bases are TGTGCCAGCAGCCCAACTAGCGGGTATAGCACAGATACGCAGTATTTT.